What follows are 31 T cell receptor beta chains derived from one specimen sequenced in a study of identical twins. TCRdb used MiXCR to reprocess the 5' RACE reads, holding one entry per CDR3 protein. The sample shows fewer than 650,000 distinct CDR3 sequences, 7.1% of them seen only once. The data also belong to a second study, concerning yellow fever vaccine responses in identical twins.

Sequencing was performed on PBMCs. Receptors originate from a woman under 30 in good health.

This clonotype has more than one count but fewer than ten. The genes are TRBV24-1 and TRBJ2-2, with D unclear. From germline, CDR1 is KGHDR and CDR2 SFDVKD. The V end was cut by 3 bases, the J end by 8 bases, with 12 bases between. The CDR3 sequence is 14 residues long. Here the CDR3 reads CATSDKNVRGELFF. The CDR3 DNA follows: TGTGCCACCAGTGATAAAAATGTCCGGGGGGAGCTGTTTTTT.

This clonotype was counted a few times. V is TRBV12-3 or TRBV12-4 and J is TRBJ2-5, with D perhaps assigned TRBD1 or TRBD2 (5 bases each). V lost 1 base and J lost 7, with 13 bases in between. The CDR3 has 14 residues. CDR3 protein: CASSLVGADGTQYF. CDR3 nucleotide sequence: TGTGCCAGCAGTTTAGTCGGGGCCGACGGGACCCAGTACTTC.

The J gene is TRBJ1-3, the V gene TRBV7-2, with no clear D. V was cut by 11 bases and J by 0 bases, with 11 bases left in between. Germline-derived CDR1 and CDR2 are SGHTA and FQGNSA. CDR3 length: 13 amino acids. CDR3 amino acids: CASRRGSGNTIYF. In nucleotides, the CDR3 is TGTGCCTCTCGCCGGGGCTCTGGAAACACCATATATTTT.

This clonotype has a count of ten or more. The chain carries TRBV15 and TRBJ1-1; D gene unclear. The V gene's germline CDR1 is LNHNV and CDR2 YYDKDF (reference sequence). This CDR3 contains 13 residues. Between the trimmed V and J ends, which lost 1 base and 1 base, there was a span of 4 bases. The CDR3 here is CATSRVGNTEAFF. CDR3 nucleotides: TGTGCCACCAGCAGAGTGGGGAACACTGAAGCTTTCTTT.

This clonotype was observed once. A read error is possible here, since a much larger clone lies one base away. The chain carries TRBV20-1 and TRBJ1-5, with 8 bases aligning to TRBD1. Looked up from germline, CDR1 is DFQATT and CDR2 is SNEGSKA (reference sequence). This CDR3 is 17 amino acids long. The CDR3, as DNA: TGCTGTGCCCACGACAGGGGCCGAGGTTTGGGCAATCAGCCCCAGCATTTT. Its protein product is CCAHDRGRGLGNQPQHF.

V and J are TRBV12-3 or TRBV12-4 and TRBJ1-2; D unresolved. The V gene lost 5 bases and the J gene lost 0 bases, with 10 bases spanning the gap. The CDR3 runs to 14 residues. The CDR3 bases are TGTGCCAGCAGTCCCTATACAACTAACTATGGCTACACCTTC. Encoded protein: CASSPYTTNYGYTF.

This clonotype was recorded at least ten times. The chain employs TRBV12-3 or TRBV12-4 and TRBJ2-1; TRBD2 aligns across 13 bases. J was trimmed by 6 bases and V by 6 bases; bases with no gene match: 8. There are 16 residues in the CDR3. CDR3 DNA sequence: TGTGCCAGCAGGGCACCTACTAGCGGGAGGGCCAATGAGCAGTTCTTC. This encodes CASRAPTSGRANEQFF.

This rearrangement joins TRBV7-6 to TRBJ1-1; TRBD1 is a possible D gene (6 bases). The CDR3 is made up of 15 amino acids. The V and J ends lost 1 base and 4 bases respectively, with 13 bases between them. Germline loops: CDR1 SGHVS, CDR2 FNYEAQ. CDR3 protein: CASSLGRGQSTEAFF. The DNA of the CDR3 is TGTGCCAGCAGCTTAGGGCGGGGACAATCCACTGAAGCTTTCTTT.

This clonotype was counted ten times or more. The chain joins TRBV20-1 to TRBJ2-5; TRBD2 might be the D (7 bases). The CDR3 extends over 12 amino acids. Germline CDR1 is DFQATT and CDR2 is SNEGSKA (reference sequence). With 4 bases removed from V and 4 bases from J, the gap between germline ends came to 10 bases. The CDR3 nucleotides read TGCAGTGCTAACAGGGAGGGAGAGACCCAGTACTTC. It encodes CSANREGETQYF.

The gene calls are TRBV6-5 and TRBJ1-4, with TRBD1 as a possible D gene (6 bases). The V gene lost 0 bases and the J gene lost 11 bases, with 13 bases spanning the gap. The CDR3 runs to 14 residues. CDR1 is MNHEY and CDR2 is SVGAGI in the germline V gene. This CDR3 is CASSYSQTGLKLFF. In DNA, the CDR3 is TGTGCCAGCAGTTACTCCCAGACAGGTCTGAAACTGTTTTTT.

This clonotype came up a few times. V is TRBV19 and J is TRBJ1-5; D is undetermined. V lost 3 bases and J 6 bases, leaving 6 bases between the germline ends. The CDR3 has 12 amino acids. Germline CDR1 LNHDA, CDR2 SQIVND (reference sequence). The CDR3 here is CASSIHSQPQHF. CDR3 DNA: TGTGCCAGTAGTATTCACAGTCAGCCCCAGCATTTT.

This clonotype has at least ten counts. This chain links TRBV12-3 or TRBV12-4 with TRBJ2-3, with D tentatively TRBD1 or TRBD2 (7 bases each). V was pared by 3 bases and J by 1 base, with 14 bases between. There are 16 residues in the CDR3. The chain's CDR3 is CASSFAPGGGTDTQYF. Here the CDR3 DNA reads TGTGCCAGCAGTTTCGCGCCAGGGGGGGGCACAGATACGCAGTATTTT.

This clonotype was seen at least ten times. J is TRBJ1-6 and V is TRBV12-3 or TRBV12-4; the D is unclear. V was trimmed by 3 bases and J by 8 bases, leaving 5 bases between them. This CDR3 contains 12 residues. The CDR3 DNA sequence: TGTGCCAGCAGTTTTGGGTATTCACCCCTCCACTTT. It yields the protein CASSFGYSPLHF.

This clonotype has ten or more counts. The rearrangement links TRBV24-1 to TRBJ2-1; a possible D gene is TRBD2 (5 bases). The V end was cut by 7 bases, the J end by 3 bases, with 18 bases between. Germline V gives CDR1 KGHDR, CDR2 SFDVKD. The CDR3 spans 16 residues. CDR3 sequence reads: CATRPRLPGDYNEQFF. Here the CDR3 DNA reads TGTGCCACCAGACCCCGACTACCCGGGGACTACAATGAGCAGTTCTTC.

For this clonotype: This may be a read error: a much more frequent sequence differs by one nucleotide. The gene calls are TRBV5-1 and TRBJ2-1; tentatively, D is TRBD2 (6 bases). The CDR3 runs 16 residues. The germline V gene encodes CDR1 SGHRS and CDR2 YFSETQ. The CDR3 DNA is TGCACCAGCAGCTACGGACTAACCGACTCCTACAATGAGCAGTTCTTC. Encoded protein: CTSSYGLTDSYNEQFF. The full variable domain, with the rest looked up from reference TRBV5-1 and TRBJ2-1, is KAGVTQTPRYLIKTRGQQVTLSCSPISGHRSVSWYQQTPGQGLQFLFEYFSETQRNKGNFPGRFSGRQFSNSRSEMNVSTLELGDSALYLCTSSYGLTDSYNEQFFGPGTRLTVL.

In its sample, this clonotype was seen many times. The rearrangement uses TRBV20-1 and TRBJ1-5; possibly TRBD1 for D (5 bases). V dropped 6 bases and J dropped 0 bases, with 15 bases sitting between them. There are 15 residues in the CDR3. Germline V gives CDR1 DFQATT, CDR2 SNEGSKA (reference sequence). CDR3 nucleotides: TGCAGTGCCCCCGCCGGGGGGAATAGCAATCAGCCCCAGCATTTT. Its translation is CSAPAGGNSNQPQHF.

This clonotype was counted between two and nine times. The V and J genes are TRBV9 and TRBJ2-2; 13 bases line up with TRBD2. This CDR3 has 17 amino acids. Per the germline V gene, CDR1 is SGDLS and CDR2 is YYNGEE. V was pared by 6 bases and J by 4 bases, with 9 bases of the junction left unmatched. Written as DNA, the CDR3 is TGTGCCAGCAACATGGGGACTAGCGGGGCCCGCACCGGGGAGCTGTTTTTT. Its translation: CASNMGTSGARTGELFF.

In this sample, this clonotype turned up a few times. The chain recombines TRBV5-1 with TRBJ2-1; TRBD2 aligns across 8 bases. V was pared by 4 bases and J by 7 bases, with 10 bases of the junction left unmatched. Germline CDR1 is SGHRS and CDR2 is YFSETQ. CDR3 length: 15 amino acids. The CDR3: CASSGGGSISNEQFF. CDR3 in DNA: TGCGCCAGCAGCGGCGGGGGGTCGATCTCTAATGAGCAGTTCTTC.

This clonotype was seen a handful of times. This chain connects TRBV20-1 to TRBJ2-1; TRBD1 matches 12 bases. Germline loops: CDR1 DFQATT, CDR2 SNEGSKA (reference sequence). This CDR3 comprises 16 residues. Trimming at V came to 3 bases and at J to 7 bases, leaving 10 bases not matched to a gene. The CDR3 region is CSARKRDRGPRNEQFF. CDR3 nucleotides: TGCAGTGCTAGGAAGAGGGACAGGGGGCCACGGAATGAGCAGTTCTTC.

J is TRBJ2-3 and V is TRBV5-5; 15 bases are a match to TRBD2. This CDR3 region has 16 residues. Germline V gene data show CDR1 as SGHKS and CDR2 as YYEKEE (reference sequence). The V gene end was trimmed by 2 bases and the J gene end by 4 bases; junction bases not matched to a gene: 2. CDR3 residues: CASSFGLAGGSDTQYF. DNA for the CDR3: TGTGCCAGCAGCTTCGGACTAGCGGGGGGGTCAGATACGCAGTATTTT.

This rearrangement joins TRBV4-1 to TRBJ2-2; 10 nucleotides align to TRBD1. Germline V gene lookup returns CDR1 MGHRA and CDR2 YSYEKL. V was pared by 2 bases and J by 5 bases, with 11 bases of the junction left unmatched. The CDR3 contains 18 residues. The CDR3 coding sequence is TGCGCCAGCAGCCAACCCCCAAGGGGACAGGGGCGAACCGGGGAGCTGTTTTTT. This translates into CASSQPPRGQGRTGELFF.

This clonotype was counted many times. This rearrangement joins TRBV4-2 to TRBJ2-7, with 8 nucleotides matching TRBD2. There are 17 residues in the CDR3. Germline V CDR1 and CDR2: LGHNA, YNFKEQ. Unmatched junction bases numbered 15, after V lost 3 bases and J lost 5 bases. The CDR3 bases are TGTGCCAGCAGCCATAGCGAGGGACTAGAACCCCTCCACGAGCAGTACGTC. Protein: CASSHSEGLEPLHEQYV.

This clonotype was observed a few times. This rearrangement joins TRBV27 to TRBJ2-3, with D tentatively TRBD2 (6 bases). This CDR3 has 20 amino acids. V shed 5 bases and J shed 4 bases, with 31 bases lying between them. Germline V gene lookup returns CDR1 MNHEY and CDR2 SMNVEV (reference sequence). CDR3 region: CASSPRRWVGGTQAADTQYF. CDR3 in DNA: TGTGCCAGCAGTCCCAGGCGTTGGGTCGGAGGGACCCAGGCCGCAGATACGCAGTATTTT.

This clonotype came up many times. The chain recombines TRBV6-2 or TRBV6-3 with TRBJ2-1; the match to TRBD2 covers 7 bases. With V trimmed by 0 bases and J by 7 bases, 6 bases remained unmatched. The CDR3 spans 15 residues. CDR1 is MNHEY and CDR2 is SVGEGT in the germline V gene. This CDR3 is CASSYSTGGKNEQFF. The CDR3 DNA reads as TGTGCCAGCAGTTACTCGACGGGAGGTAAAAATGAGCAGTTCTTC.

This clonotype was seen ten or more times. J is TRBJ2-2 and V is TRBV12-3 or TRBV12-4; D possibly corresponds to TRBD2 (5 bases). V lost 10 bases to trimming and J lost 6 bases, with 21 bases between them. The CDR3 is made up of 15 amino acids. CDR3 bases: TGTGCCATAAAGGTTGGGGAGTTTATCCCCGGGGAGCTGTTTTTT. Protein product: CAIKVGEFIPGELFF.

This clonotype was observed many times. The chain is built from TRBV20-1 and TRBJ1-1; 7 bases map to TRBD1. Germline V lookup: CDR1 DFQATT, CDR2 SNEGSKA (reference sequence). V was clipped by 5 bases and J by 5 bases; unmatched bases: 8. This CDR3 has 13 residues. The CDR3 sequence: CSALGRGYTEAFF. In DNA form, the CDR3 reads TGCAGTGCTCTGGGCAGGGGGTATACTGAAGCTTTCTTT.

This clonotype was seen only a few times. The J gene is TRBJ2-5, the V gene TRBV2; D call uncertain. The CDR3 extends over 14 amino acids. The V end lost 4 bases, the J end lost 1 base, and 10 bases lay between the germline ends. Per germline, CDR1 SNHLY and CDR2 FYNNEI. The CDR3 here is CASSGQGIQETQYF. The CDR3 region has the DNA TGTGCCAGCAGTGGGCAAGGCATCCAAGAGACCCAGTACTTC.

This clonotype has only a few counts. This chain links TRBV5-1 with TRBJ2-6, with 8 bases identical to TRBD1. This CDR3 has 17 residues. Germline V lookup: CDR1 SGHRS, CDR2 YFSETQ. The trim removed 2 bases at V and 0 bases at J, leaving 4 bases unmatched. For the CDR3, the DNA is TGCGCCAGCAGCTTACAGGGGGTAAACTCTGGGGCCAACGTCCTGACTTTC. This translates into CASSLQGVNSGANVLTF.

This clonotype was seen a few times. V gene TRBV6-5 combines with J gene TRBJ1-5; D not resolved. CDR1 and CDR2 from the germline V gene are MNHEY and SVGAGI. The CDR3 loop spans 14 amino acids. V lost 4 bases, J lost 3 bases, and 10 bases lay in between. Here the CDR3 reads CASSSRAVNQPQHF. CDR3 nucleotides: TGTGCCAGCAGTTCTCGGGCAGTCAATCAGCCCCAGCATTTT.

This clonotype was recorded a few times. The V and J genes are TRBV20-1 and TRBJ1-2; D gene uncertain. There are 11 residues in the CDR3. CDR1 and CDR2 (germline): DFQATT, SNEGSKA (reference sequence). This CDR3 is CTTAPGSDYTF. The CDR3 DNA sequence: TGCACAACAGCCCCGGGTAGTGACTACACCTTC.

This clonotype was counted at least ten times. The V and J genes are TRBV5-1 and TRBJ2-2; 8 bases match TRBD1. The V gene end was trimmed by 4 bases and the J gene end by 3 bases; junction bases not matched to a gene: 2. Germline CDR1 and CDR2: SGHRS and YFSETQ. There are 14 residues in the CDR3. DNA of the CDR3: TGCGCCAGCAGCCCGGGACAGGACACCGGGGAGCTGTTTTTT. It codes for CASSPGQDTGELFF.